This TCR beta chain is from a study of shared clonotypes between healthy human individuals. Study in general: Three plates were used per donor for CD4 naive, three for CD4 memory, two for CD8 naive and one for CD8 memory.

General observations from the study: Of the naive CD4 clonotypes, roughly 5.5% were shared across several donors. Rarefaction gave evidence that sorted-subset sequencing remained incomplete despite large depth. Sequencing depth was predicted to influence how clonotypes are shared among donors.

The assay was immunoSEQ multiplex PCR, and TCRdb's table has in-frame clones only and misses some. The repertoire holds millions of clones, 85% to 95% seen once, with more than 0.1% in the top ten. A remark on this clone: Its antigen is not identified.

The TCR originated in a man aged 18 to 29 in good health. Sequencing input: naive CD4+ T cells sorted from blood. Noted subset: CD45RA+ positively selected.

The CDR3 loop reads CASSSPTGPHSPLHF. The CDR3 nucleotides read TGTGCCAGCAGCTCCCCGACAGGGCCCCATTCACCCCTCCACTTT. The V gene is TRBV7-2, the J gene TRBJ1-6, with 7 positions matching TRBD1. In germline, CDR1 is SGHTA, CDR2 FQGNSA. The CDR3 is made up of 15 amino acids. V lost 4 bases, J lost 8 bases, and 8 bases stayed unmatched.